This is a list of T cell receptor beta chains from one sample in a study of cytomegalovirus exposure and HLA in healthy donors. Produced via immunoSEQ multiplex PCR; TCRdb's table is partial and in-frame only. The sample includes tens of thousands of clones, approximately 80% of them seen just once. The specimen was PBMCs. All receptors derive from a man in his fifties in good health and CMV-seronegative. Each CDR3 is given with its conserved first and last residue. The D gene is left open where the match is weak. Clone size, where shown, is once, few, many, or a class for clones that have expanded.

V gene	clone size	J gene	D gene	CDR3 DNA	CDR3 protein
TRBV7-9	-	TRBJ2-3	-	TGTTCCAGCAGCTTAGGGGGAGGCACAGATACGCAGTATTTT	CSSSLGGGTDTQYF
TRBV19	-	TRBJ2-7	-	TGTGCCAGTTCGACGGGTTACGAGCAGTACTTC	CASSTGYEQYF
TRBV28	once	TRBJ1-4	-	TGTGCCAGCAGTCCCGGCCTACAAAAGGGGGCTAATGAAAAACTGTTTTTT	CASSPGLQKGANEKLFF
TRBV27	-	TRBJ2-7	-	TGTGCCAGCAGTCCCAGCGGCGGGGATCGACCCTACGAGCAGTACTTC	CASSPSGGDRPYEQYF
TRBV11-2	-	TRBJ2-5	TRBD2	TGTGCCAGCAGCTTACTGCTAGCGGGGCCCAAGACCCAGTACTTC	CASSLLLAGPKTQYF
TRBV19	-	TRBJ2-3	-	TGTGCCAGTAGTATGACAAGATCTAGCACAGATACGCAGTATTTT	CASSMTRSSTDTQYF
TRBV5-4	-	TRBJ2-5	-	TGTGCCAGCAGCTTTAAAGGAGTGGAGACCCAGTACTTC	CASSFKGVETQYF
TRBV27	-	TRBJ1-4	-	TGTGCCAGCAAAAGACTAGGGGGGGGCACTAATGAAAAACTGTTTTTT	CASKRLGGGTNEKLFF
TRBV7-9	-	TRBJ1-1	TRBD1	TGTTCCGAGGGACAGGGCATAGGTGAAGCTTTCTTT	CSEGQGIGEAFF
TRBV2	-	TRBJ1-1	-	TGTGCCAGCAGACAACACAGGAACACTGAAGCTTTCTTT	CASRQHRNTEAFF
TRBV11-2	once	TRBJ2-1	-	TGTGCCAGCAGCTTAGGTGCCAGCTCCTACAATGAGCAGTTCTTC	CASSLGASSYNEQFF
TRBV6-6	-	TRBJ2-1	TRBD2	TGTGCCAGCAATGTGCGGGGGGGCCGCAATGAGCAGTTCTTC	CASNVRGGRNEQFF
TRBV5-5	-	TRBJ1-3	-	TGTGCCAGCAGCTTGGTAGCAGGGGATCTCTCCTCTGGAAACACCATATATTTT	CASSLVAGDLSSGNTIYF
TRBV7-6	once	TRBJ1-4	TRBD1	TGTGCCAGCAGCTTTGAGGGGGCCATCACAGAAAAACTGTTTTTT	CASSFEGAITEKLFF
TRBV25-1	-	TRBJ2-2	-	TGTGCCAGCAGTGTGACTGGTCCTGGGGAGCTGTTTTTT	CASSVTGPGELFF
TRBV6-1	-	TRBJ1-6	-	TGTGCCAGCAGTGAAGAGGACACTTATAATTCACCCCTCCACTTT	CASSEEDTYNSPLHF
TRBV2	-	TRBJ1-1	-	TGTGCCAGCAGCCCCCAGGGGACGAACACTGAAGCTTTCTTT	CASSPQGTNTEAFF
TRBV6-1	-	TRBJ1-2	TRBD1	TGTGCCAGCAGTGAACCAGGACAGGGCTACGACTATGGCTACACCTTC	CASSEPGQGYDYGYTF
TRBV2	-	TRBJ1-1	-	TGTGCCAGCAAGGACCAAGCGGGGAAAGCTTTCTTT	CASKDQAGKAFF
TRBV10-3	-	TRBJ2-3	TRBD2	TGTGCCATCAGGGGGACTAGCGGCACAGATACGCAGTATTTT	CAIRGTSGTDTQYF
TRBV15	-	TRBJ2-1	TRBD2	TGTGCCACCAGCAGGACAGATAGGAGCGGACTAGCGGCTTACAATGAGCAGTTCTTC	CATSRTDRSGLAAYNEQFF
TRBV19	-	TRBJ1-4	TRBD1	TGTGCCAGTAGCTACAGGGGAATCTCTACTGAAAAACTGTTTTTT	CASSYRGISTEKLFF
TRBV6-6	once	TRBJ1-5	-	TGTGCCAGCAAGTTCAGGGGTGAGGTTCAGCCCCAGCATTTT	CASKFRGEVQPQHF
TRBV5-1	-	TRBJ1-1	TRBD1	TGCGCCAGCAGCTTACTTCCGGGACAGAAAGCTTTCTTT	CASSLLPGQKAFF
TRBV7-2	-	TRBJ1-4	TRBD1	TGTGCCAGCAGCATACCATCCGGACAGGGGAGTGAAAAACTGTTTTTT	CASSIPSGQGSEKLFF
TRBV9	-	TRBJ1-2	TRBD1	TGTGCCAGCAGCGGCGGACAGGGTGGGACTAACTATGGCTACACCTTC	CASSGGQGGTNYGYTF
TRBV7-9	-	TRBJ2-5	-	TGTGCCAGCAGCTTAAACCGGGGGTTGGAGACCCAGTACTTC	CASSLNRGLETQYF
TRBV9	-	TRBJ2-7	TRBD2	TGTGCCAGCAGCGTAGGCGGGGGAACTCCTGGCGAGCAGTACTTC	CASSVGGGTPGEQYF
TRBV13	-	TRBJ2-7	-	TGTGCCAGCAGCACCCGGGACTCCTCCTACGAGCAGTACTTC	CASSTRDSSYEQYF